This TCR beta chain is drawn from a study of T cells after posttransplantation cyclophosphamide. The study, taken as a whole, reports: TRB clonality was highly associated with recipient CMV seropositivity and reactivation. Later blood repertoires were often dominated by clones from the donor CD8+ memory compartment.

The CDR3 runs 12 residues. Germline V gene data show CDR1 as SGDLS and CDR2 as YYNGEE. The V and J ends lost 4 bases and 3 bases respectively, with 7 bases between them. A marrow graft followed busulfan-fludarabine conditioning, with cyclophosphamide on days +3 and +4. Worth noting for this clone: Its matching antigen is unknown.

Data came from immunoSEQ multiplex PCR; TCRdb stores just in-frame clones and leaves some out. Of about 11,000 clones in the sample, about 85% were seen once. The material was PBMCs, obtained roughly 2,000 days after allogeneic stem cell transplant with posttransplant cyclophosphamide. This sequence was found in a female patient aged 50-59 years who received an allogeneic stem cell transplant from a related donor, was CMV-positive, and had no GVHD. Some T cells may originate from the graft donor. This rearrangement joins TRBV9 to TRBJ1-1, with D uncertain. The CDR3 loop is CASSYRDTEAFF. The CDR3 nucleotides read TGTGCCAGCAGCTACCGGGACACTGAAGCTTTCTTT.